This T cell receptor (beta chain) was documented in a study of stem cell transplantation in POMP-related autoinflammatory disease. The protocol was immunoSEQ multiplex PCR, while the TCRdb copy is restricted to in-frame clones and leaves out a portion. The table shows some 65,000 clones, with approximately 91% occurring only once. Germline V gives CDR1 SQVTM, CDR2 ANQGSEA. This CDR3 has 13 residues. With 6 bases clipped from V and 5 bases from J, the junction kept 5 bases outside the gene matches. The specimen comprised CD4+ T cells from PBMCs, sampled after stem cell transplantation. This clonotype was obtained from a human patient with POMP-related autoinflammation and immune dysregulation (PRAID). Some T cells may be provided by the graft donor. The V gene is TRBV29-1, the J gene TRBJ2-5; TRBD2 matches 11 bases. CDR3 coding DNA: TGCAGCGTCCGACTAGCGGGATATGAGACCCAGTACTTC. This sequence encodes CSVRLAGYETQYF. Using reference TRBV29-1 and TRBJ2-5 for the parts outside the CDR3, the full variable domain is SAVISQKPSRDICQRGTSLTIQCQVDSQVTMMFWYRQQPGQSLTLIATANQGSEATYESGFVIDKFPISRPNLTFSTLTVSNMSPEDSSIYLCSVRLAGYETQYFGPGTRLLVL.